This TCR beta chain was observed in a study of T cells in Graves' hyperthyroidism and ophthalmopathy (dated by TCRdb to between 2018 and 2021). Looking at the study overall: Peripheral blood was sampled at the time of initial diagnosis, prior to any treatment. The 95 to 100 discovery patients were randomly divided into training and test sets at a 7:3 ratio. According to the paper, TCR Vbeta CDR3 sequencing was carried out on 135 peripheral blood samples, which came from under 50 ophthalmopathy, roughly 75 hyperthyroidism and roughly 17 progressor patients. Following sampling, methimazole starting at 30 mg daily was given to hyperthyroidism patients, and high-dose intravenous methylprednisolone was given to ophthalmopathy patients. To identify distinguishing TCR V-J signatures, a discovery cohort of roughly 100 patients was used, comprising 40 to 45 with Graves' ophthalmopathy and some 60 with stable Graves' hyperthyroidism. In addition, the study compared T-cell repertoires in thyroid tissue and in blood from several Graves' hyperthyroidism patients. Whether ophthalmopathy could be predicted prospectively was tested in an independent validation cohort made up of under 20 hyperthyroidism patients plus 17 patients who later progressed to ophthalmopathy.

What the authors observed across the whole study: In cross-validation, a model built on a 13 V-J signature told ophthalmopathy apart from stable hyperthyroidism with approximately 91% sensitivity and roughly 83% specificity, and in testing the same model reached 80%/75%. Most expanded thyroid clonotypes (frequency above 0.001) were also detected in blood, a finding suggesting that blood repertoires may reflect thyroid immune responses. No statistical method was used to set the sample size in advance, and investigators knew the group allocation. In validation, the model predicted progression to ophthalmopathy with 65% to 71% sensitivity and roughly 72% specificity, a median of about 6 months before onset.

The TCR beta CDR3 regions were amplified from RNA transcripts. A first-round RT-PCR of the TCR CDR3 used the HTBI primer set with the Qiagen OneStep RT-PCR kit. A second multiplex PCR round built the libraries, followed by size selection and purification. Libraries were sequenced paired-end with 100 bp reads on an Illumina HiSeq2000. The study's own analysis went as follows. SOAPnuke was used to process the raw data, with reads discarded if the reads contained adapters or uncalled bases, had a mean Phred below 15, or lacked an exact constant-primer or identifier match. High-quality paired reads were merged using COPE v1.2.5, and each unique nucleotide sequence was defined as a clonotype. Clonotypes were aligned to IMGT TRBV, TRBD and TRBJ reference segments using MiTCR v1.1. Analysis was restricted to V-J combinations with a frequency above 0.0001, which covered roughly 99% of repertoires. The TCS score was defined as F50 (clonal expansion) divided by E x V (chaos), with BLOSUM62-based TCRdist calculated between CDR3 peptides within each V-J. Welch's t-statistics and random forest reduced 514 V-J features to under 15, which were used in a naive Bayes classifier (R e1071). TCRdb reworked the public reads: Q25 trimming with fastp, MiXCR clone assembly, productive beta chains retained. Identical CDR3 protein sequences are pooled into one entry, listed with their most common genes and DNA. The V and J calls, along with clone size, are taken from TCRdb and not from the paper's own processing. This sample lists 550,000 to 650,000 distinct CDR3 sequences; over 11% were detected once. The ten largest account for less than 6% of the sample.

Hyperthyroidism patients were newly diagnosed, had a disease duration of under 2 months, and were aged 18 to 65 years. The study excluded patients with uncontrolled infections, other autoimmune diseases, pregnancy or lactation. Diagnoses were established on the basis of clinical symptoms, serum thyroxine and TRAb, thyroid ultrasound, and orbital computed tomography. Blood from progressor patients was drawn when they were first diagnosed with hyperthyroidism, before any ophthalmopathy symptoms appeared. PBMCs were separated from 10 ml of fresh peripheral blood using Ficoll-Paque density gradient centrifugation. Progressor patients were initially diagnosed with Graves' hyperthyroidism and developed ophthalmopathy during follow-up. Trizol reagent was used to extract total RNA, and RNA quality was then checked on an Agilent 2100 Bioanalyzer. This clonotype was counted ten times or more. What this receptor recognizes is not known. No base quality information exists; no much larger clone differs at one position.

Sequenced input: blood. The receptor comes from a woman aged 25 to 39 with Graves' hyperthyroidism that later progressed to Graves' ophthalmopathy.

The CDR3 corresponds to CASSFQQGNPKNIQYF. The nucleotide sequence reads as follows: TGTGCCAGCAGTTTCCAACAGGGTAACCCCAAAAACATTCAGTACTTC. The sequence is built from TRBV6-2 or TRBV6-3 and TRBJ2-4; TRBD1 is a weak D gene call, 6 bases matching. The CDR3 contains 16 residues, cysteine and phenylalanine counted. Only CDR3 DNA is held: 48 bases, read in frame from base 1. As encoded in the germline V gene, CDR1 is MNHEY while CDR2 is SVGEGT. The junction shows trimming of 4 bases on V and 2 bases on J, plus 15 bases between the germline ends.